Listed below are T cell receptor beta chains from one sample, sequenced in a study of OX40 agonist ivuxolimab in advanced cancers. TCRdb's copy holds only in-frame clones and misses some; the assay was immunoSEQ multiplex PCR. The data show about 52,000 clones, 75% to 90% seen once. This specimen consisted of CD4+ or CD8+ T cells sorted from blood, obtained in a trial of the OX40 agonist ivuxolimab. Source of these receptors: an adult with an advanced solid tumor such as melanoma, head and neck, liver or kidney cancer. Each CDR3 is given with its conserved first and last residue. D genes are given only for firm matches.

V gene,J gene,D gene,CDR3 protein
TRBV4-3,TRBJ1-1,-,CASSQYHRAGEAFF
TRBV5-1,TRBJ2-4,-,CASSLRRGGQNIQYF
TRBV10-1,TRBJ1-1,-,CASSERWSGGQGTEAFF
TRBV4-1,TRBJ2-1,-,CASSQVGAYHEQFF
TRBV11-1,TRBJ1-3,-,CASSQDSSSGNTIYF
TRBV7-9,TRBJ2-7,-,CASSPGDGSYEQYF
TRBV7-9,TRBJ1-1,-,CASALEMTEAFF
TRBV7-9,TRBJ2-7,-,CASSQLRAYEQYF
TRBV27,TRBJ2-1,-,CASSSPGVRNEQFF
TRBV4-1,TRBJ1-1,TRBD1,CASSQPGQGDTEAFF
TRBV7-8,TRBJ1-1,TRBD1,CASTPGQGLQEGASEAFF
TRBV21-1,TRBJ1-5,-,CASRISRINQPQHF
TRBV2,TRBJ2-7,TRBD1,CASTPQGRSVEQYF
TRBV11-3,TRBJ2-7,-,CASSPRGSYEQYF
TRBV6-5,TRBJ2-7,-,CASRNTGSEQYF
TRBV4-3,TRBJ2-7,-,CASSQDPVSEQYF
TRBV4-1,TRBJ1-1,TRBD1,CASSQGSRGIHTEAFF
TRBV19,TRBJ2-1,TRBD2,CASSIRGEANEQFF
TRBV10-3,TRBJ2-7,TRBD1,CAISWDRGAYEQYF
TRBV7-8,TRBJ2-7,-,CASSFVGGGGEQYF
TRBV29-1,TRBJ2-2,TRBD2,CSVEIAGEVTNTGELFF
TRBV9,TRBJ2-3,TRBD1,CASSAGTGLSTDTQYF
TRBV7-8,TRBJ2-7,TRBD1,CASSLVGAGGTYEQYF
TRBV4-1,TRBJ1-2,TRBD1,CASSPLPGTGEDGYTF
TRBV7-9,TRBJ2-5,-,CASSFDTAGANLGKTQYF
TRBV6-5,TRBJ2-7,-,CASSYSSESSYEQYF
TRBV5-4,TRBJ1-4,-,CASSPEVANEKLFF
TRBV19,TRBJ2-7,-,CASGARAEQYF
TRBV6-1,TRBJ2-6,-,CASSDISGANVLTF
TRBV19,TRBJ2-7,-,CASIGTAGEQYF
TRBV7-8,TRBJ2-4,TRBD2,CASSLARRGGTKNIQYF
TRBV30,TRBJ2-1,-,CAWSAQQGHNEQFF
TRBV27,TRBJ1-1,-,CASSLERYTEAFF
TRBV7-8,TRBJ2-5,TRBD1,CASITRQGWEQETQYF
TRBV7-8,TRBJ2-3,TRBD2,CASSTLAGGRSDTQYF
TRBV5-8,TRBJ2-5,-,CASSKYTGLRRETQYF
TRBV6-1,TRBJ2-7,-,CASSPSRWREQYF
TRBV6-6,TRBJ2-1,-,CASSRMANEQFF
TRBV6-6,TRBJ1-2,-,CASSYSAGDDGYTF
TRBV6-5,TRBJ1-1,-,CASSTEFMNTEAFF
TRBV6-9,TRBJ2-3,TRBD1,CASSLGTGGDTQYF
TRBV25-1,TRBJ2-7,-,CASSEFQESYEQYF
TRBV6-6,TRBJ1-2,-,CASSYEANPYGYTF
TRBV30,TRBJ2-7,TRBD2,CAWSATSGAYEQYF
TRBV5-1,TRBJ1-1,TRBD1,CASSSTGGTEAFF
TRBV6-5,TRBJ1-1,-,CATSGTQALRTEAFF
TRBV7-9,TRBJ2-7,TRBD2,CASSPGSAGGSYEQYF
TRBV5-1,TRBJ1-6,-,CASSLVQGSNSPLHF
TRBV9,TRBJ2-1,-,CASSPGREPYNEQFF
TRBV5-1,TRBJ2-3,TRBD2,CASSLVASGNTDTQYF
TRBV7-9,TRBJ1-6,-,CASSTTGRDSPLHF
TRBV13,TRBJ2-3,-,CASSLVAGADLRTDTQYF
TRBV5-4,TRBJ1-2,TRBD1,CASSSGTGSYGYTF